This T cell receptor beta chain was sequenced in a study of T cells in Graves' hyperthyroidism and ophthalmopathy. There were TCR beta CDR3 regions amplified from RNA transcripts. A set of HTBI primers served as the primers for a first-round RT-PCR of the TCR CDR3. Each CDR3 protein is one row after TCRdb ran MiXCR on the multiplex PCR reads. Of under 700,000 distinct CDR3 sequences listed, approximately 44% are singletons. In this sample, this clonotype turned up a few times. Its antigen is as yet unknown. V was trimmed by 3 bases and J by 5 bases, leaving 8 bases between them. This CDR3 is 14 amino acids long. Study-wide results and limits: Ophthalmopathy stood apart from stable hyperthyroidism in a 13 V-J model. Clonotypes that were expanded in thyroid above 0.001 mostly appeared in blood too.

The chain carries TRBV12-3 or TRBV12-4 and TRBJ1-6; D is ambiguous. The TCR sequence derives from a woman aged 18 to 35 with Graves' hyperthyroidism. Source material: peripheral blood or thyroid tissue (not recorded which). The CDR3 sequence: CASSFGVNNSPLHF. The CDR3 DNA reads as TGTGCCAGCAGTTTCGGGGTGAATAATTCACCCCTCCACTTT.